This T cell receptor (beta chain) was obtained from a study of CD8+CD57+ T cells in acquired aplastic anemia. This clonotype was detected many times. CDR1 and CDR2 (germline): SGHRS, YFSETQ. The CDR3 has 13 residues. Trimming left V 4 bases short and J 8 bases short, with 15 bases between. Patients included in sequencing had previously demonstrated CD8+CD57+ cell expansion by flow cytometry. The blood sampling took place in patients who had so far received no therapy. CDR3 and TCR beta VDJ profiling relied on genomic DNA as the template. TCRdb re-called the reads with MiXCR, one entry per CDR3 protein. The sample comprises 200,000 or so distinct CDR3 sequences, around 50% of which are singletons, and roughly 21% rests with the top ten.

The sequencing input was sorted CD4+, CD8+, or CD8+CD57+ T cells (not recorded which) from PBMCs. This receptor was taken from a human donor with aplastic anemia. The V gene is TRBV5-1, the J gene TRBJ1-1; a weak D match, TRBD1 (5 bases). The DNA for the CDR3 is TGCGCCAGCAGCCCAAATGGCCCAGGGGAAGCTTTCTTT. Encoded protein: CASSPNGPGEAFF.